The 15 T cell receptor beta chains below all came from one sample that was sequenced in a study of T cell repertoires in cytomegalovirus infection. MiXCR was run by TCRdb on the reads, yielding one entry per CDR3 protein. The sample has approximately 990,000 distinct CDR3 sequences, around 32% seen once. Their antigens are not known. This material consisted of cultured CD8+ T cells from PBMCs, taken from culture after CMV antigen stimulation. These receptors originate from a human donor in good health (CMV status not recorded). Some clones in this sample may be carry-over from other donors' samples.

The CDR3 protein is CASSTQGADGYTF. CDR3 DNA sequence: TGTGCCAGCAGTACACAGGGGGCTGATGGCTACACCTTC. This chain joins TRBV12-3 or TRBV12-4 and TRBJ1-2; TRBD1 agrees at 9 bases. The CDR3 is 13 residues long. Trimming took 5 bases from V and 6 from J; bases not matched to a gene: 4.

This clonotype was detected a few times. The rearrangement joins TRBV5-6 to TRBJ2-2, with 7 bases identical to TRBD2. The ends lost 3 bases at V and 7 bases at J; junction bases unmatched: 6. Germline CDR1 and CDR2: SGHDT and YYEEEE. The CDR3 loop spans 14 amino acids. CDR3 in DNA: TGTGCCAGCAGCTCCGGGGAGGGTGTCGGGGAGCTGTTTTTT. Protein: CASSSGEGVGELFF.

Turning to this clonotype: Possible read error: a much larger clone is one base away. In DNA form, the CDR3 reads TGTGCCAGCAGCACAACTAGCGGGATTCAAGAGTCCCAGTACTTC. Translated: CASSTTSGIQESQYF. The chain carries TRBV7-2 and TRBJ2-5; TRBD2 aligns across 10 bases. Per the germline V gene, CDR1 is SGHTA and CDR2 is FQGNSA. There are 15 residues in the CDR3.

The genes are TRBV6-1 and TRBJ2-1, with D possibly TRBD2 on 7 matching bases. This CDR3 is built from 15 residues. CDR1 MNHNS and CDR2 SASEGT come from the germline V gene. Trimming removed 8 bases from V and 3 bases from J, with 17 bases in between. CDR3 DNA: TGTGCCAGCCAAAACTGGGGGGGCGGCTACAATGAGCAGTTCTTC. This codes for CASQNWGGGYNEQFF.

This clonotype showed up just a few times. The chain is built from TRBV7-6 and TRBJ1-1; D is ambiguous. Trimming shortened V by 5 bases and J by 1 base, and 8 bases separated the two germline ends. The length of the CDR3 is 13 residues. Germline-derived CDR1 and CDR2 are SGHVS and FNYEAQ. The CDR3 loop reads CASSEYRNTEAFF. The DNA of the CDR3 is TGTGCCAGCAGCGAATACAGGAACACTGAAGCTTTCTTT. Together with reference TRBV7-6 and TRBJ1-1, the CDR3 gives the full variable domain: GAGVSQSPRYKVTKRGQDVALRCDPISGHVSLYWYRQALGQGPEFLTYFNYEAQQDKSGLPNDRFSAERPEGSISTLTIQRTEQRDSAMYRCASSEYRNTEAFFGQGTRLTVV.

There are a few counts of this clonotype. The rearrangement links TRBV4-3 to TRBJ2-4, with 7 bases fitting TRBD1. The V and J ends lost 3 bases and 3 bases, in that order; junction bases with no gene match: 5. The CDR3 runs 15 residues. Per germline, CDR1 LGHNA and CDR2 YSLEER. The CDR3 nucleotides read TGCGCCAGCAGCCAGTACAGGGGCGGCAAAAACATTCAGTACTTC. It yields the protein CASSQYRGGKNIQYF.

This clonotype was seen repeatedly, ten times or more. The chain has TRBV7-8 and TRBJ1-5, with 7 bases fitting TRBD1. Losses at the gene ends were 5 bases for V and 6 bases for J; bases not matched to a gene: 16. The CDR3 is 17 amino acids. CDR1 SGHVS and CDR2 FQNEAQ come from the germline V gene. In DNA form, the CDR3 reads TGTGCCAGCAGCGTCGACAGGGTGGGTAACCCCACTCAGCCCCAGCATTTT. Translation: CASSVDRVGNPTQPQHF.

The chain recombines TRBV2 with TRBJ2-3, with TRBD1 matching over 10 bases. Unmatched junction bases numbered 22, after V lost 11 bases and J lost 2 bases. CDR1 is SNHLY, CDR2 FYNNEI, per germline. This CDR3 is 19 amino acids long. CDR3 protein: CAGHKQGQGHKRDTDTQYF. The CDR3, as DNA: TGTGCCGGCCACAAGCAGGGACAGGGGCACAAACGGGACACAGATACGCAGTATTTT.

This clonotype was seen a handful of times. This chain uses TRBV7-6 with TRBJ2-7, with a weak D call TRBD2 (7 bases). Per germline, CDR1 SGHVS and CDR2 FNYEAQ. The CDR3 loop spans 16 amino acids. V was trimmed by 4 bases and J by 2 bases, leaving 18 bases between them. Here the CDR3 reads CASSSGEGTPTYEQYF. CDR3 nucleotides: TGTGCCAGCAGCTCGGGGGAGGGGACACCCACCTACGAGCAGTACTTC.

The sample holds a few counts of this clonotype. The chain couples TRBV12-3 or TRBV12-4 to TRBJ2-7; D may be TRBD2 (7 bases). The V end lost 4 bases, the J end lost 0 bases, and 13 bases lay between the germline ends. The CDR3 has 15 amino acids. The CDR3 loop is CASSSGASGSYEQYV. For the CDR3, the DNA is TGTGCCAGCAGTTCGGGGGCTAGCGGCTCCTACGAGCAGTACGTC.

The chain recombines TRBV19 with TRBJ2-5, with a possible D match to TRBD2 (5 bases). The ends were cut back, 3 bases at V and 7 bases at J, with 18 bases in the middle. Germline loops: CDR1 LNHDA, CDR2 SQIVND (reference sequence). This CDR3 has 15 amino acids. CDR3 residues: CASSISQHPGGTQYF. DNA of the CDR3: TGTGCCAGTAGTATCTCACAGCATCCTGGAGGGACCCAGTACTTC.

This clonotype has at least ten counts. The chain combines TRBV27 with TRBJ1-1, with TRBD1 as a possible D gene (5 bases). CDR3 length: 14 amino acids. Germline V gene data show CDR1 as MNHEY and CDR2 as SMNVEV (reference sequence). Trimming left V 5 bases short and J 1 base short, with 11 bases between. The CDR3 nucleotides are TGTGCCAGCAGTCCGGCAGGGCGGAACACTGAAGCTTTCTTT. Protein sequence: CASSPAGRNTEAFF.

This clonotype occurred many times. The chain has TRBV9 and TRBJ1-2; D is unresolved. The V gene lost 0 bases and the J gene lost 1 base, with 4 bases spanning the gap. In germline, CDR1 is SGDLS, CDR2 YYNGEE. The CDR3 is made up of 13 amino acids. This CDR3 is CASSVAFNYGYTF. As DNA, the CDR3 is TGTGCCAGCAGCGTAGCATTTAACTATGGCTACACCTTC.

This chain joins TRBV6-1 and TRBJ1-5; maybe TRBD1 (5 bases). The CDR3 has 20 residues. Per the germline V gene, CDR1 is MNHNS and CDR2 is SASEGT. Deletions cut 3 bases from V and 0 bases from J, with 24 bases between. CDR3 sequence (DNA): TGTGCCAGCAGTGACCAAAGGGGTGGAGGAGGCCGTTATAGCAATCAGCCCCAGCATTTT. Translating it yields CASSDQRGGGGRYSNQPQHF.

The V call is TRBV6-6, the J call TRBJ2-7; no firm D call. The V end was cut by 0 bases, the J end by 3 bases, with 6 bases between. This CDR3 has 13 residues. Looked up from germline, CDR1 is MNHNY and CDR2 is SVGAGI (reference sequence). The chain's CDR3 is CASSYSIHYEQYV. The CDR3 DNA reads as TGTGCCAGCAGTTACTCGATCCACTACGAGCAGTACGTC.